The clone carrying this TCR beta chain came up a few times. Its antigen is unidentified. This sample is part of a study of T cells after yellow fever vaccination. Study background: Any fraction with a low cell number was prepared using SMART-Seq v4 Ultra Low Input.

TCRdb re-analysed the 5' RACE reads in MiXCR, keeping a single row per CDR3 protein. The sample holds 610,000 or so distinct CDR3 sequences, approximately 13% seen once. General observations from the study: Any FACS-sorted repertoire could hold abundant clonotypes that contaminate it from the bulk population. Clones that expanded after primary vaccination mostly reappeared after the booster (around 96% CD4, 70% to 90% CD8).

This CDR3 is built from 15 residues. J gave up 4 bases and V 5 bases, and 7 bases lay outside the gene matches. Germline values: CDR1 SEHNR, CDR2 FQNEAQ (reference sequence). The chain recombines TRBV7-9 with TRBJ2-2; 7 bases align to TRBD2. The source is a man younger than 40 who received the YFV17D yellow fever vaccine. Sequenced material: PBMCs, taken on the day of the yellow fever booster vaccination. CDR3: CASSEGLGGTGELFF. As DNA, the CDR3 is TGTGCCAGCAGCGAAGGACTAGGCGGCACCGGGGAGCTGTTTTTT.